This T cell receptor (beta chain) was observed in a study of cytomegalovirus exposure and HLA in healthy donors. The CDR3 contains 16 residues. V gave up 4 bases and J gave up 3 bases, with 18 bases separating them. CDR1 is SGHRS and CDR2 is YFSETQ in the germline V gene. A remark on this clone: Its antigen is not identified.

Sequenced by immunoSEQ multiplex PCR; TCRdb stores in-frame clones only, minus some. This table holds 150,000 to 200,000 clones, around nine tenths found once. Study-wide results and limits: In vitro, a few CMV-associated chains proved specific for CMV antigens.

This receptor was identified in a man aged 25 to 45 in good health and CMV-seropositive. This chain uses TRBV5-1 with TRBJ2-3; the D is unclear. The sequenced sample was PBMCs. This chain's CDR3 is CASSQIVEARTDTQYF. The CDR3 DNA follows: TGCGCCAGCAGCCAAATAGTTGAAGCTCGGACAGATACGCAGTATTTT.